The clone carrying this T cell receptor beta chain has only a few counts. Its antigen remains unidentified. Relative to the germline gene, one junction end is altered; a read error may explain this. TCRdb re-called the 5' RACE reads with MiXCR, one entry per CDR3 protein. The sample includes about 320,000 distinct CDR3 sequences, around 15% of them seen just once. The sample comes from a study of T-cell memory formation after mild COVID-19. Study-wide background: TCR clustering was largely donor specific.

Looked up from germline, CDR1 is SSHAT and CDR2 is FNYEAQ (reference sequence). The CDR3 covers 15 residues. Broader study findings: Clones that shrank (day 15 to 85) were balanced CD4/CD8, whereas later expanders leaned CD4+.

Sequencing was done on a sample of PBMCs or a T cell subset sorted from them (not recorded which). V and J are TRBV7-7 and TRBJ2-2; tentative D call: TRBD1 (6 bases). The receptor was derived from a man between 18 and 35 years old who had mild COVID-19 (a few samples of this study predate the infection). Cell type and time point are not known. As DNA, the CDR3 is TGTGCTAGCAGCCCCGGGACATATAACACCGGGGAGCTGTTTTTT. Amino acids: CASSPGTYNTGELFF.